At least ten counts were recorded for the clone carrying this T cell receptor (beta chain). Its antigen is undetermined. The CDR3 regions of TCR beta were amplified from RNA transcripts. The HTBI primer set was used in a first-round RT-PCR of the TCR CDR3. TCRdb reprocessed the multiplex PCR reads with MiXCR, giving one entry per CDR3 protein. Of roughly 740,000 distinct CDR3 sequences in the sample, approximately 16% were seen once. The data were obtained in a study of T cells in Graves' hyperthyroidism and ophthalmopathy. The overall study: Before treatment of any kind, peripheral blood was taken at initial diagnosis.

Stability of Graves' hyperthyroidism was defined as absent ophthalmopathy progression within 18 months. The PBMCs were sourced from fresh peripheral blood (less than 11 ml). Whole-study results and caveats: Blood also held most thyroid clonotypes expanded beyond 0.001.

This CDR3 has 17 residues. Trimming took 5 bases from V and 8 from J, leaving 24 bases between them. The clonotype comes from a man aged 18 to 30 with Graves' hyperthyroidism. This rearrangement joins TRBV12-3 or TRBV12-4 to TRBJ1-4; D gene uncertain. The sequencing input was blood. In DNA, the CDR3 is TGTGCCAGCAGTCACAACCCAAACGCCCGGGTTGGGGAAAAACTGTTTTTT. Protein sequence: CASSHNPNARVGEKLFF.